This TCR beta chain comes out of a study of Ad26.COV2.S vaccination and SARS-CoV-2 variants. Trimming stripped 4 bases from V and 0 bases from J, with 6 bases between. CDR3 length: 13 amino acids. Germline values: CDR1 LGHNA, CDR2 YSLEER. The treatment is: roughly 19 received Ad26.COV2.S at low or high dose, single or two shots; 5 received placebo; per-sample allocation not given. Material that was analyzed had been drawn on day 63 after the first vaccine or placebo injection. The table came from immunoSEQ multiplex PCR; TCRdb's copy has only in-frame clones and leaves some out. The table records around 400,000 clones, 83% of them present only once. To note about this clone: The antigen remains undetermined.

Study-wide findings and caveats: Reported post-vaccination CD8+ and CD4+ T cell responses to spike showed substantial breadth. Researchers cautioned that TCR breadth and depth analyses may have underestimated total T cell responses. The study found higher spike-specific TCR breadth in vaccine than placebo recipients.

The origin of this receptor is a person between 18 and 65 years old who received the Ad26.COV2.S COVID-19 vaccine or a placebo. The gene calls are TRBV4-3 and TRBJ1-2, with D uncertain. Source: peripheral blood, taken in a trial of Ad26.COV2.S vaccine versus placebo. The CDR3 DNA is TGCGCCAGCAGCCCAGACACTAACTATGGCTACACCTTC. It yields the protein CASSPDTNYGYTF.